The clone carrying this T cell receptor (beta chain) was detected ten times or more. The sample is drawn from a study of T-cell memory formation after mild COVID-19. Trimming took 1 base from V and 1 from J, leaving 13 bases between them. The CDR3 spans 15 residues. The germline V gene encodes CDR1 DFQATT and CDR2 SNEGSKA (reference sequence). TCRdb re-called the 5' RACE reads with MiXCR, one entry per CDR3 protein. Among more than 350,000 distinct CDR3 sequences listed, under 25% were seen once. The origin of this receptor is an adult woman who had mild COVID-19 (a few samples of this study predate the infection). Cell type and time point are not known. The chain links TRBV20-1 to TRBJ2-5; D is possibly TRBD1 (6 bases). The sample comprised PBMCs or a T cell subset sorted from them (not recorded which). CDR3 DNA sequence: TGCAGTGCTAGAGTTCCGGGACAACCCCAAGAGACCCAGTACTTC. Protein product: CSARVPGQPQETQYF.